This T cell receptor beta chain comes out of a study of blood T cell repertoires in COVID-19 (TCRdb year 2020). With regard to the full study: The collaborator samples originated in the United States, Italy and Spain and spanned the acute and convalescent phases of COVID-19. The repertoires were made available in a free public database intended to serve as a resource for research on the immune response to SARS-CoV-2. Samples came from the ongoing ImmuneRACE study (first 160 participants) plus 1,254 subjects from 6 global collaborators. The prospective study material was composed of cDNA or gDNA derived from T cells, B-cell-depleted T cells, or PBMCs. Nearly every sample came with metadata listing a de-identified subject ID, COVID-19 status, age in years and sex. Subjects who had been exposed to COVID-19, were actively infected with it, or had recovered from it provided the deeply sampled blood TCRbeta repertoires that made up the dataset. Where HLA class I and class II types were available, the types were taken from metadata supplied by the sample provider, not from assay-based typing. The research as a whole found: The amount of clinical and demographic metadata varied by source and participant and was provided uncurated.

The collaborating institutions used their own protocols to collect whole blood in K2EDTA tubes. Collaborator samples were shipped for TCRbeta analysis as frozen whole blood, isolated PBMCs, or DNA extracted from either sample type. The immunoSEQ Assay, a bias-controlled multiplex PCR, was used to amplify TCRbeta CDR3 regions from genomic DNA. In the paper's pipeline: The number of nucleated cells in each sample was estimated by amplification of reference gene primers within the assay. To quantify the absolute abundance of each unique TCRbeta CDR3 rearrangement, sequence reads were collapsed and filtered. For each sample, productive Simpson clonality was calculated by taking the square root of Simpson's diversity index across productive rearrangements. The table comes from immuneACCESS by way of TCRdb, which keeps in-frame sequences with V and J called. Part of the clones is missing from these tables; in studies checked, under half for an unresolved V gene and the rest for unknown reasons. V and J calls and clone size come straight from that table; D and trimming were deduced from the DNA. The sample includes 140,000 to 150,000 clones, with around 84% observed a single time. The ten largest make up about 9.4% of the sample.

The V end loses 6 bases and the J end loses 8 bases, and a stretch of 16 bases separates them. Measured from the cysteine to the phenylalanine, the CDR3 is 13 residues long. Just the 39-base CDR3 DNA is kept, in frame starting at base 1. The germline V gene specifies MNHEY as CDR1 and SVGAGI as CDR2. Concerning this clone: Which antigen it targets is not known. No base qualities exist here, and no much larger clone lies one base off it.

The clonotype was recovered from a man aged 55 to 70 with active or convalescent COVID-19. Sequenced: peripheral blood. The sequence is built from TRBV6-5 and TRBJ1-2; the D gene is unclear. The CDR3: CASREAASEGYTF. The DNA sequence reads TGTGCCAGCAGGGAGGCAGCCTCTGAGGGCTACACCTTC.